What follows are 18 T cell receptor beta chains derived from one specimen sequenced in a study of T cells in Graves' hyperthyroidism and ophthalmopathy. RNA transcripts yielded amplified TCR beta CDR3 regions. RT-PCR in the first round (using the HTBI primer set) targeted the TCR CDR3. TCRdb independently ran MiXCR on the multiplex PCR reads; one entry per CDR3 protein. The table shows fewer than 600,000 distinct CDR3 sequences, with around 13% occurring only once. Sequencing used blood. The receptor source for this set is a woman aged 40 to 55 with Graves' hyperthyroidism.

The chain couples TRBV6-2 or TRBV6-3 to TRBJ2-3; 8 nucleotides align to TRBD2. The germline V gene has CDR1 MNHEY and CDR2 SVGEGT. Trimming removed 2 bases from V and 3 bases from J; junction bases left unmatched: 7. The CDR3 contains 16 residues. The CDR3 reads CASSYGSGKRTDTQYF. The CDR3 DNA is TGTGCCAGCAGTTACGGTAGCGGGAAGCGGACAGATACGCAGTATTTT.

Only a few counts were recorded for this clonotype. The chain is built from TRBV19 and TRBJ2-6, with 10 bases lining up with TRBD1. There are 17 residues in the CDR3. Germline lookup yields CDR1 LNHDA and CDR2 SQIVND (reference sequence). V was clipped by 6 bases and J by 0 bases; unmatched bases: 5. The CDR3 DNA reads as TGTGCCAGTAGGAAGACAGGGGGCGACTCTGGGGCCAACGTCCTGACTTTC. Protein sequence: CASRKTGGDSGANVLTF.

This clonotype was detected ten times or more. This sequence joins TRBV2 and TRBJ2-3; 9 bases match TRBD2. The germline CDR1 and CDR2 sequences are SNHLY and FYNNEI. This CDR3 comprises 17 residues. The trim removed 5 bases at V and 4 bases at J, leaving 13 bases unmatched. In nucleotides, the CDR3 is TGTGCCAGCAGTTACATTGTAGCGGGAGCGTCGGCAGATACGCAGTATTTT. It encodes CASSYIVAGASADTQYF. Based on the CDR3 plus reference TRBV2 and TRBJ2-3, the full variable domain is EPEVTQTPSHQVTQMGQEVILRCVPISNHLYFYWYRQILGQKVEFLVSFYNNEISEKSEIFDDQFSVERPDGSNFTLKIRSTKLEDSAMYFCASSYIVAGASADTQYFGPGTRLTVL.

This clonotype was counted ten times or more. J is TRBJ1-1 and V is TRBV18; D is ambiguous. Between the trimmed V and J ends, which lost 3 bases and 7 bases, there was a span of 18 bases. Germline assignment: CDR1 KGHSH and CDR2 LQKENI. CDR3 length: 15 residues. The CDR3 reads CASSPGRARSGEAFF. The CDR3 coding sequence is TGTGCCAGCTCACCGGGTAGGGCCCGCTCGGGTGAAGCTTTCTTT.

The rearrangement links TRBV7-3 to TRBJ2-2; 11 bases line up with TRBD1. This CDR3 is built from 17 residues. V shed 1 base, J shed 6 bases, and the junction held 7 bases outside the gene matches. From germline, CDR1 is SGHTA and CDR2 FQGTGA. CDR3 residues: CASSLIGGQGGPGELFF. The CDR3 nucleotides are TGTGCCAGCAGCTTAATAGGGGGACAGGGGGGTCCCGGGGAGCTGTTTTTT.

This clonotype was counted between two and nine times. The chain is built from TRBV14 and TRBJ2-6; the D is unclear. The CDR3 runs to 18 residues. Per the germline V gene, CDR1 is SGHDN and CDR2 is FVKESK. With 4 bases removed from V and 0 bases from J, the gap between germline ends came to 16 bases. The CDR3: CASSPAWDWASGANVLTF. DNA of the CDR3: TGTGCCAGCAGCCCCGCCTGGGATTGGGCCTCTGGGGCCAACGTCCTGACTTTC.

A few counts support this clonotype. The chain's CDR3 is CASLNTGELFF. CDR3 coding DNA: TGTGCCAGCCTCAACACCGGGGAGCTGTTTTTT. The rearrangement joins TRBV28 to TRBJ2-2; no reliable D call. Trimming took 8 bases from V and 2 from J, leaving 3 bases between them. The CDR3 spans 11 residues. Germline CDR1 is MDHEN and CDR2 is SYDVKM.

The J gene is TRBJ2-3, the V gene TRBV19, with a weak D call TRBD1 (5 bases). The CDR3 is made up of 15 amino acids. Trimming shortened V by 7 bases and J by 0 bases, and 14 bases separated the two germline ends. Germline CDR1 is LNHDA and CDR2 is SQIVND (reference sequence). The CDR3 DNA follows: TGTGCCAGTATGCCCGACAGACTTAGCACAGATACGCAGTATTTT. This translates into CASMPDRLSTDTQYF.

This clonotype occurred many times. The chain is built from TRBV12-3 or TRBV12-4 and TRBJ2-7, with 7 bases that match TRBD1. V was clipped by 5 bases and J by 6 bases; unmatched bases: 7. The CDR3 is 13 amino acids. The CDR3 nucleotides are TGTGCCAGCAGTCATGGGACAGATGGCGAGCAGTACTTC. This codes for CASSHGTDGEQYF.

Many counts were recorded for this clonotype. V and J are TRBV28 and TRBJ1-2; a weak D match, TRBD1 (6 bases). CDR3 size: 14 residues. V shed 3 bases and J shed 5 bases, with 13 bases lying between them. Per germline, CDR1 MDHEN and CDR2 SYDVKM. In DNA form, the CDR3 reads TGTGCCAGCAGTTTGTTCCAGGGGCGTTATGGCTACACCTTC. It is translated as CASSLFQGRYGYTF.

This sequence joins TRBV6-1 and TRBJ1-5; D gene ambiguous. Trimming shortened V by 8 bases and J by 1 base, and 9 bases separated the two germline ends. Germline assignment: CDR1 MNHNS and CDR2 SASEGT. The CDR3 contains 13 residues. CDR3 DNA sequence: TGTGCCAGCCGCGGGTACAGCAATCAGCCCCAGCATTTT. Translation: CASRGYSNQPQHF.

This clonotype was picked up many times. The chain has TRBV12-3 or TRBV12-4 and TRBJ2-7; possible D gene TRBD2, 6 bases. V was trimmed by 6 bases and J by 3 bases, leaving 15 bases between them. The CDR3 extends over 14 amino acids. CDR3 protein: CASSSAGPNYEQYF. CDR3 in DNA: TGTGCCAGCAGCTCCGCGGGACCTAACTACGAGCAGTACTTC.

Many counts were recorded for this clonotype. The chain couples TRBV20-1 to TRBJ2-1; TRBD2 agrees at 7 bases. The trim removed 0 bases at V and 8 bases at J, leaving 4 bases unmatched. This CDR3 is built from 13 residues. From germline, CDR1 is DFQATT and CDR2 SNEGSKA (reference sequence). The CDR3 DNA reads as TGCAGTGCTAGAGAGGGGGGGAGGGATGAGCAGTTCTTC. It yields the protein CSAREGGRDEQFF.

Details on this clonotype: A clone one base away is much larger, so this may be a read error. The V gene is TRBV20-1, the J gene TRBJ1-5; D remains ambiguous. The CDR3 covers 15 residues. The V end was cut by 3 bases, the J end by 3 bases, with 15 bases between. In germline, CDR1 is DFQATT, CDR2 SNEGSKA (reference sequence). CDR3 DNA sequence: TGCAGTGCTAGGGCCGTCGGAGGAATCAATCAGCCCCAGCATTTT. It specifies CSARAVGGINQPQHF.

This clonotype was picked up a small number of times. This chain links TRBV4-1 with TRBJ1-5, with D possibly being TRBD1 (5 bases). Trimming cost V 7 bases and J 3 bases, with 16 bases left between them. Per the germline V gene, CDR1 is MGHRA and CDR2 is YSYEKL. CDR3 length: 15 residues. This chain's CDR3 is CASNNGAGNNQPQHF. The CDR3 region has the DNA TGCGCCAGCAACAACGGGGCAGGAAACAATCAGCCCCAGCATTTT.

This clonotype has a count of ten or more. The genes are TRBV11-3 and TRBJ2-7; D is undetermined. Germline assignment: CDR1 SGHNT and CDR2 YENEEA. V was clipped by 5 bases and J by 5 bases, with 10 bases between them. The length of the CDR3 is 12 residues. For the CDR3, the DNA is TGTGCCAGCAGCCAGGACGGCAACGAGCAGTACTTC. It encodes CASSQDGNEQYF. The entire variable domain, with the rest obtained from reference TRBV11-3 and TRBJ2-7, is as follows: EAGVVQSPRYKIIEKKQPVAFWCNPISGHNTLYWYLQNLGQGPELLIRYENEEAVDDSQLPKDRFSAERLKGVDSTLKIQPAELGDSAVYLCASSQDGNEQYFGPGTRLTVT.

At least ten counts were recorded for this clonotype. The chain uses TRBV2 and TRBJ1-5, with D tentatively TRBD1 (6 bases). Germline V lookup: CDR1 SNHLY, CDR2 FYNNEI. Trimming removed 8 bases from V and 6 bases from J, with 17 bases in between. This CDR3 spans 14 amino acids. CDR3 in DNA: TGTGCCAGCCAGTCGGGGGGCATAGTTCAGCCCCAGCATTTT. Amino acid sequence: CASQSGGIVQPQHF.

The chain couples TRBV7-9 to TRBJ2-1, with no clear D. Trimming removed 1 base from V and 5 bases from J, with 9 bases in between. The CDR3 is 14 residues long. Germline CDR1 and CDR2: SEHNR and FQNEAQ (reference sequence). For the CDR3, the DNA is TGTGCCAGCAGCTTAGTGCTAGGTCACAATGAGCAGTTCTTC. Amino acids: CASSLVLGHNEQFF.